This T cell receptor (beta chain) was sequenced in a study of blood T cell repertoires in COVID-19. Clones were sequenced by immunoSEQ multiplex PCR, and TCRdb holds only the in-frame ones, with some missing. Of around 210,000 clones detected, roughly 85% appear once; the ten largest clones hold roughly 5.3%. The CDR3 length is 15 residues. Germline V lookup: CDR1 MNHEY, CDR2 SVGAGI. V lost 3 bases and J lost 0, with 9 bases in between. What was sequenced was peripheral blood. The receptor comes from a man between 50 and 59 years old with COVID-19, enrolled during active disease. The rearrangement uses TRBV6-5 and TRBJ1-3; D is uncertain. The chain's CDR3 is CASSYGGSSGNTIYF. CDR3 nucleotide sequence: TGTGCCAGCAGTTATGGAGGGAGCTCTGGAAACACCATATATTTT.